The present T cell receptor beta chain was sequenced within a study of long-term antiretroviral therapy in people with HIV. On the study more broadly: The earliest samples came about a decade before the 2015 immediate-ART recommendation.

CDR1 is SGHTA and CDR2 is FQGNSA in the germline V gene. The ends lost 3 bases at V and 0 bases at J; junction bases unmatched: 10. CDR3 length equals 18 residues. General observations from the study: Post-ART samples showed increased diversity that remained below transplant donor control levels. CDR3 lengths in HIV samples spanned a narrower range than controls.

Notes on this clone: Its antigen remains unidentified.

Sequencing used immunoSEQ v3.0 at survey level. A target of about 35,000-55,000 T-cell genomes per sample was set for sequencing. Using immunoSEQ multiplex PCR, the repertoire was profiled, and TCRdb retains in-frame clones only, with some absent. Of around 17,000 clones listed, about 81% were seen once; the top ten hold 7% to 9%. J is TRBJ2-1 and V is TRBV7-2, with TRBD2 matching 8 bases. The TCR sequence derives from a man aged 18 to 30 with HIV. Source: unsorted PBMCs, taken 0.1 years after starting antiretroviral therapy. For the CDR3, the DNA is TGTGCCAGCAGCTTTCCCCTCGGGGGGGAACACTCCTACAATGAGCAGTTCTTC. It is translated as CASSFPLGGEHSYNEQFF.